This T cell receptor beta chain was identified during a study of T-cell memory formation after mild COVID-19. Germline V lookup: CDR1 SGHRS, CDR2 YFSETQ. Losses at the gene ends were 0 bases for V and 4 bases for J; bases not matched to a gene: 1. There are 16 residues in the CDR3. TCRdb independently ran MiXCR on the 5' RACE reads; one entry per CDR3 protein. The repertoire consists of 390,000 or so distinct CDR3 sequences, with about 16% occurring once and the leading ten covering around a fifth. The chain recombines TRBV5-1 with TRBJ1-6, with 10 bases identical to TRBD1. Sequencing was carried out using PBMCs or a T cell subset sorted from them (not recorded which). The TCR originated in a young man who had mild COVID-19 (a few samples of this study predate the infection). Cell type and time point are not known. The CDR3 coding sequence is TGCGCCAGCAGCTTGGTGGGACAGGGGTATAATTCACCCCTCCACTTT. It codes for CASSLVGQGYNSPLHF.